The 15 T cell receptor beta chains below come from one sample, sequenced in a study of human T cells and chemical hapten exposure. Time point described: patch test 1, 2 weeks after DPC sensitization. The treatment is: therapeutic diphenylcyclopropenone sensitization with weekly scalp DPC. One entry per CDR3 protein, called by TCRdb with MiXCR from the RACE reads. The sample has 300,000 to 450,000 distinct CDR3 sequences, more than 4.5% seen once. The specimen comprised whole blood, sampled in connection with sensitization to the hapten diphenylcyclopropenone (DPC). These receptor sequences come from a woman aged 45-65 years with alopecia areata. Some clones in this sample may be carry-over from other donors' samples.

The gene calls are TRBV5-4 and TRBJ2-2; no clear D gene. Trimming left V 7 bases short and J 7 bases short, with 11 bases between. Germline CDR1 and CDR2: SGHNT and YYREEE (reference sequence). This CDR3 spans 12 amino acids. CDR3 protein: CASGPGVGELFF. DNA for the CDR3: TGTGCCAGCGGACCTGGCGTCGGGGAGCTGTTTTTT. Full variable domain (outside the CDR3, taken from reference TRBV5-4 and TRBJ2-2): ETGVTQSPTHLIKTRGQQVTLRCSSQSGHNTVSWYQQALGQGPQFIFQYYREEENGRGNFPPRFSGLQFPNYSSELNVNALELDDSALYLCASGPGVGELFFGEGSRLTVL.

This clonotype has only a few counts. CDR3 in DNA: TGTGCCACCACAGACAGCTTGAACACTGAAGCTTTCTTT. This encodes CATTDSLNTEAFF. V gene TRBV6-2 or TRBV6-3 combines with J gene TRBJ1-1; D may be TRBD1 (5 bases). V shed 10 bases and J shed 0 bases, with 12 bases lying between them. From germline, CDR1 is MNHEY and CDR2 SVGEGT. This CDR3 is 13 amino acids long.

This chain links TRBV7-9 with TRBJ2-1; no definite D call. Trimming stripped 7 bases from V and 3 bases from J, with 7 bases between. In germline, CDR1 is SEHNR, CDR2 FQNEAQ (reference sequence). This CDR3 contains 12 residues. The CDR3, as DNA: TGTGCCAGCACCACCCGCTACAATGAGCAGTTCTTC. It encodes CASTTRYNEQFF.

This clonotype was recorded at least ten times. V gene TRBV7-2 combines with J gene TRBJ2-7; the match to TRBD1 covers 7 bases. The length of the CDR3 is 13 residues. Germline loops: CDR1 SGHTA, CDR2 FQGNSA. J gave up 2 bases and V 5 bases, and 3 bases lay outside the gene matches. CDR3 sequence (DNA): TGTGCCAGCAGCGAGGGACAGACCTACGAGCAGTACTTC. This gives the protein CASSEGQTYEQYF.

This clonotype occurred many times. The V gene is TRBV27, the J gene TRBJ1-1; no definite D call. Trimming shortened V by 5 bases and J by 1 base, and 14 bases separated the two germline ends. Germline values: CDR1 MNHEY, CDR2 SMNVEV (reference sequence). There are 15 residues in the CDR3. DNA of the CDR3: TGTGCCAGCAGTCCCCCCAAGTCCCAGAACACTGAAGCTTTCTTT. It translates to CASSPPKSQNTEAFF.

About this clonotype itself: At one end the junction does not follow the germline gene, possibly because of a read error. The chain has TRBV13 and TRBJ2-1; D possibly uses TRBD1 or TRBD2 (6 bases each). The CDR3 is made up of 12 amino acids. From germline, CDR1 is PRHDT and CDR2 FYEKMQ (reference sequence). CDR3 in amino acids: CAGSPGANEQFF. The CDR3 DNA follows: TGTGCCGGCAGCCCGGGGGCAAATGAGCAGTTCTTC.

There are many counts of this clonotype. The chain recombines TRBV3-1 with TRBJ2-3, with a tentative D call TRBD2 (7 bases). V was clipped by 4 bases and J by 4 bases, with 15 bases between them. Germline V lookup: CDR1 LGHDT, CDR2 YNNKEL (reference sequence). The CDR3 covers 15 residues. Written as DNA, the CDR3 is TGTGCCAGCAGCCTTGGGGGGGGCCCCGCAGATACGCAGTATTTT. It codes for CASSLGGGPADTQYF.

Ten or more counts support this clonotype. The J gene is TRBJ2-1, the V gene TRBV11-2, with 10 bases fitting TRBD2. The CDR3 contains 15 residues. With 3 bases clipped from V and 7 bases from J, the junction kept 6 bases outside the gene matches. CDR1 is SGHAT and CDR2 is FQNNGV in the germline V gene. CDR3 sequence (DNA): TGTGCCAGCAGCTTCGGTAATAGCGGGAGGAATGAGCAGTTCTTC. As protein: CASSFGNSGRNEQFF.

This clonotype has just a few counts. V gene TRBV6-6 combines with J gene TRBJ1-6; D unclear. This CDR3 spans 13 amino acids. The ends were cut back, 8 bases at V and 9 bases at J, with 14 bases in the middle. Germline loops: CDR1 MNHNY, CDR2 SVGAGI (reference sequence). The CDR3 nucleotides are TGTGCCAGCGCGCGGGAGCTAGGTTCACCCCTCCACTTT. The encoded protein is CASARELGSPLHF.

This clonotype was counted many times. The V call is TRBV4-1, the J call TRBJ2-7; 8 bases line up with TRBD1. The CDR3 extends over 17 amino acids. The V and J ends lost 0 bases and 3 bases, in that order; junction bases with no gene match: 10. Germline V CDR1 and CDR2: MGHRA, YSYEKL. CDR3 bases: TGCGCCAGCAGCCAAGACCCGCCGATGACAGGGGTCTACGAGCAGTACTTC. Protein product: CASSQDPPMTGVYEQYF.

This clonotype came up many times. The J gene is TRBJ2-3, the V gene TRBV5-4; TRBD2 matches 12 bases. V trimming: 0 bases; J trimming: 7 bases; junction bases outside the gene matches: 12. The CDR3 is made up of 18 amino acids. The V gene's germline CDR1 is SGHNT and CDR2 YYREEE (reference sequence). CDR3 DNA sequence: TGTGCCAGCAGCTTGGGCCTAGCGGGGGGGCAGGCGAGAAATACGCAGTATTTT. As protein: CASSLGLAGGQARNTQYF.

This clonotype has a count of ten or more. The chain combines TRBV2 with TRBJ2-1, with TRBD2 as a possible D gene (6 bases). The CDR3 runs to 18 residues. CDR1 and CDR2 from the germline V gene are SNHLY and FYNNEI. The V end was cut by 10 bases, the J end by 1 base, with 26 bases between. The CDR3 here is CATTRPTRGPESYNEQFF. CDR3 DNA sequence: TGTGCCACAACCCGACCTACGCGGGGCCCCGAATCCTACAATGAGCAGTTCTTC.

This clonotype has ten or more counts. The chain joins TRBV13 to TRBJ1-1; D might be TRBD1 (5 bases). CDR1 and CDR2 from the germline V gene are PRHDT and FYEKMQ (reference sequence). Between the trimmed V and J ends, which lost 5 bases and 0 bases, there was a span of 10 bases. The CDR3 is made up of 14 amino acids. CDR3 nucleotide sequence: TGTGCCAGCAGCCGCGGGGGATTGAACACTGAAGCTTTCTTT. Protein: CASSRGGLNTEAFF.

This clonotype was detected ten times or more. The chain recombines TRBV12-3 or TRBV12-4 with TRBJ2-1, with no clear D. Trimming stripped 3 bases from V and 0 bases from J, with 9 bases between. This CDR3 is 15 amino acids long. CDR3 in amino acids: CASSFVGLSYNEQFF. In DNA, the CDR3 is TGTGCCAGCAGTTTCGTAGGTCTCTCCTACAATGAGCAGTTCTTC.

This clonotype came up many times. CDR3 bases: TGTGCCAGCAGCGAGACTAGCGGGGGCACAGATACGCAGTATTTT. Its protein product is CASSETSGGTDTQYF. This chain joins TRBV12-3 or TRBV12-4 and TRBJ2-3, with TRBD2 matching over 11 bases. With V trimmed by 6 bases and J by 1 base, 3 bases remained unmatched. The CDR3 sequence is 15 residues long.